Listed here is a single T cell receptor (beta chain). This clone appeared a single time. The specificity of this receptor is unknown. No much larger clone is present one base from it, and per-base qualities are unavailable. This CDR3 is also generated by other DNA sequences in the sample. Using the deep immunoSEQ assay, TCR CDR3 regions were amplified from genomic DNA by multiplex PCR. Extracted genomic DNA from each cell subset was distributed evenly across all wells of several immunoSEQ 96-well plates, and each plate was treated as a replicate. For sorted subsets, each replicate PCR was loaded with about 0.2 ug genomic DNA, equivalent to 32,000 or so T cell genomes. The purified libraries were quantified using a Qubit 3.0 fluorometer, sized with a Bioanalyzer 2100, and then quantified again using the KAPA Library Quantification kit. A separate single-read 150-cycle Illumina NextSeq 550 flow cell was used to sequence each immunoSEQ 96-well plate. The study's processing was this. The immunoSEQ output contained only junctional sequences without quality scores, so filtering could not match that applied to full-length reads. To assign V/J genes and CDR3, sequences were annotated against IMGT germline references using PyIR, a Python wrapper for IgBLAST v1.9. Any read was removed if the V/J assignment was weak (E-value above 1e-6), the CDR3 was missing, or the read contained stop codons, out-of-frame junctions, or ambiguous translated residues. V3J clonotypes were defined as sequences sharing an identical inferred V gene, J gene, and CDR3 amino acid sequence. Percentage overlap between repertoires was computed as shared unique clonotypes divided by the size of the smaller repertoire. RTK rarefaction, the Chao1 estimator, and Recon v2.1 estimates of unobserved clonotypes were used to assess repertoire richness. Generation probabilities for all TCRbeta clonotypes obtained by the gDNA method from a few donors were computed using OLGA. The table comes from immuneACCESS by way of TCRdb, which keeps in-frame sequences with V and J called. Part of the clones is missing from these tables; in studies checked, under half for an unresolved V gene and the rest for unknown reasons. That table gives V, J and clone size, and the DNA gave D and trimming. Present in this sample are millions of clones, approximately 94% of which were seen just once. The top ten hold 1.1% of the sample.

The data are from a study of shared clonotypes between healthy human individuals (dated by TCRdb to between 2020 and 2021). For the wider study: The cohort comprised a couple of women and a few men aged 18 to 49 years. To increase sequencing depth and limit assay-specific biases, TCR repertoire library preparation and sequencing were carried out by different laboratories using diverse techniques. The study deeply sequenced blood TCR repertoires of five healthy adults to estimate repertoire size and the extent of clonotype sharing between individuals. Each donor's leukapheresis produced roughly between about 0.9 and 9.5 billion PBMCs. Per donor, three plates each were used for CD4 naive and CD4 memory, two for CD8 naive, and one for CD8 memory. The paper's findings and limits, for the study overall: The genetic and exposure-history diversity represented was limited by the small number of donors. Even with the large sequencing depth, rarefaction of the sorted-subset datasets indicated that sequencing was incomplete. Sampling was limited to blood, and TCR repertoires in tissue likely differ from TCR repertoires in blood. Naive subsets generally had larger estimated clonotype richness than memory subsets. Based on pairwise subsampling, the degree of clonotype sharing among donors was expected to be affected by sequencing depth. Higher generation probabilities were observed for clonotypes shared by all four sorted-subset donors than for non-shared clonotypes. When a few donors were compared, the shared fraction of clonotypes was around 5% for naive CD4, 3% to 4% for naive CD8, 2.3% for memory CD4, and 0.4% for memory CD8.

From cysteine to phenylalanine, the CDR3 is 13 amino acids long. The CDR3 DNA has 39 bases and is translated from base 1. Per the germline V gene, SGHDN is the CDR1 and FVKESK is the CDR2. V and J are trimmed by 4 bases and 2 bases, and the gene matches miss 1 base of the junction. CD8 naive samples were obtained by positive selection for CCR7 among CD45RO-negative cells, yielding a CD45RA+CCR7+ population from which TemRA cells were excluded. Donors were healthy HIV-negative adults with no recently reported acute infections or vaccinations. All donors were Caucasian adults living in Nashville, Tennessee, USA. After blood collection by leukapheresis, PBMCs were isolated using Ficoll-Histopaque density gradient centrifugation and then cryopreserved in the vapor phase of liquid nitrogen. Purity and quantity of every magnetically sorted T cell population were checked by analytical flow cytometry. Each sorted fraction had its genomic DNA isolated and then quantified by UV absorbance on a Nanodrop 2000c.

Sequencing was done on a sample of naive CD8+ T cells sorted from blood. Reading the label with the study, this specimen's cell subset or site is: CD45RA+CCR7+. The clonotype was recovered from a man between 18 and 35 years old in good health. The chain is assembled from TRBV14 and TRBJ2-7; 8 central nucleotides agree with TRBD2. The CDR3 region: CASSPGLAYEQYF. The DNA sequence reads TGTGCCAGCAGCCCGGGACTAGCCTACGAGCAGTACTTC.